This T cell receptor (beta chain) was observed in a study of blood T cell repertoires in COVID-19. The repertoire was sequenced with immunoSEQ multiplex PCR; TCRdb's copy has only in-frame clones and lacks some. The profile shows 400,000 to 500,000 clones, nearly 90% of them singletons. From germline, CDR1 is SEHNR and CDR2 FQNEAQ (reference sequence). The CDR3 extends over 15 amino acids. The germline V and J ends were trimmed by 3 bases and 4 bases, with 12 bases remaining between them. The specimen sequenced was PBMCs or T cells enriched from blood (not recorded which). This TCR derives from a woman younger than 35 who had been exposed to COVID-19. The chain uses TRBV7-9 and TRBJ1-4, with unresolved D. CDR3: CASSLAGAVNEKLFF. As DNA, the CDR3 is TGTGCCAGCAGCTTGGCAGGAGCGGTTAATGAAAAACTGTTTTTT.